The 7 T cell receptor beta chains below were found in one sample sequenced in a study of control samples from healthy donors and cancer patients. Method: immunoSEQ multiplex PCR; TCRdb's copy keeps in-frame clones and lacks some. The data show some 100,000 clones, with approximately 86% seen just once and roughly 15% held by the top ten. Sequences were obtained from blood. The receptor source for this set is a man between 25 and 39 years old in good health.

This clone was seen a single time. The rearrangement links TRBV5-1 to TRBJ2-2; D is ambiguous. The CDR3 totals 15 residues. From germline, CDR1 is SGHRS and CDR2 YFSETQ. Deletions cut 0 bases from V and 5 bases from J, with 11 bases between. The CDR3 nucleotides read TGCGCCAGCAGCTTGGGGGGTACTGGAACCGGGGAGCTGTTTTTT. Residues: CASSLGGTGTGELFF.

The CDR3 protein is CASSEARGWSQPQHF. The CDR3 DNA reads TGTGCCAGCAGTGAAGCGAGGGGGTGGTCTCAGCCCCAGCATTTT. The rearrangement uses TRBV6-1 and TRBJ1-5, with D perhaps TRBD1 (6 bases). This CDR3 spans 15 amino acids. Germline CDR1 reads MNHNS; CDR2 reads SASEGT. V lost 0 bases and J 6 bases, leaving 12 bases between the germline ends.

In DNA, the CDR3 is TGTGCCAGCAACGGACCGGATGAGCAGTTCTTC. Protein sequence: CASNGPDEQFF. The genes are TRBV6-5 and TRBJ2-1, with D unclear. With 7 bases removed from V and 8 bases from J, the gap between germline ends came to 9 bases. The CDR3 spans 11 residues. CDR1 is MNHEY and CDR2 is SVGAGI in the germline V gene.

The chain couples TRBV18 to TRBJ1-4; TRBD1 matches at 9 bases. Germline CDR1 reads KGHSH; CDR2 reads LQKENI. The CDR3 contains 14 residues. Trimming took 3 bases from V and 8 from J; bases not matched to a gene: 4. The CDR3 nucleotides are TGTGCCAGCTCACCGGACAGGGGAAGCGAAAAACTGTTTTTT. Its translation is CASSPDRGSEKLFF.

The chain recombines TRBV28 with TRBJ1-2; D unclear. Per germline, CDR1 MDHEN and CDR2 SYDVKM. The CDR3 is made up of 12 amino acids. V was clipped by 3 bases and J by 3 bases, with 5 bases between them. The CDR3 here is CASSFRDYGYTF. The CDR3 bases are TGTGCCAGCAGTTTCAGAGACTATGGCTACACCTTC.

The chain employs TRBV9 and TRBJ1-5; 7 bases align to TRBD1. Trimming took 2 bases from V and 4 from J; bases not matched to a gene: 3. The CDR3 covers 14 residues. The germline V gene has CDR1 SGDLS and CDR2 YYNGEE. CDR3 nucleotides: TGTGCCAGCAGCGTCGGGACAGAGAATCAGCCCCAGCATTTT. The encoded protein is CASSVGTENQPQHF.

Turning to this clone: At one end, the junction sequence differs from germline, possibly due to a read error. The V and J genes are TRBV11-3 and TRBJ2-1; D is possibly TRBD2 (6 bases). The CDR3 runs 13 residues. Germline CDR1 is SGHNT and CDR2 is YENEEA. The CDR3: CASSDRSGTLPVF. The CDR3 bases are TGTGCCAGCAGCGACCGATCCGGGACTCTCCCGGTCTTC.